A single sample is the source of the 13 T cell receptor beta chains below, sequenced in a study of shared clonotypes between healthy human individuals. Some clones are missing from TCRdb's copy, which holds only in-frame ones; the method was immunoSEQ multiplex PCR. This sample has 2 million to 2.5 million clones, with about nine tenths found just once. The sequencing input was naive CD4+ T cells from PBMCs. This sample's subset: CD45RA+ positively selected. Receptors originate from a man aged 18 to 29 in good health. Some clones in this sample may be carry-over from other donors' samples.

The chain couples TRBV6-6 to TRBJ2-1; 9 nucleotides align to TRBD2. V lost 6 bases and J lost 9; bases outside the gene matches: 15. CDR3 length: 16 amino acids. Germline V gene lookup returns CDR1 MNHNY and CDR2 SVGAGI (reference sequence). The CDR3 here is CASSLRPAGGIGEQFF. DNA for the CDR3: TGTGCCAGCAGCCTGCGACCAGCGGGAGGTATCGGTGAGCAGTTCTTC.

This clone showed up just a few times. The chain uses TRBV30 and TRBJ1-1; D uncertain. CDR1 is GTSNPN, CDR2 SVGIG, per germline (reference sequence). The CDR3 totals 13 residues. V was trimmed by 0 bases and J by 0 bases, leaving 5 bases between them. The CDR3 DNA reads TGTGCCTGGAGTGTCAACATGAACACTGAAGCTTTCTTT. Its protein product is CAWSVNMNTEAFF.

The chain recombines TRBV7-9 with TRBJ2-1; 9 bases align to TRBD2. Germline CDR1 is SEHNR and CDR2 is FQNEAQ (reference sequence). This CDR3 region has 19 residues. The V gene end was trimmed by 5 bases and the J gene end by 2 bases; junction bases not matched to a gene: 16. The CDR3: CASSQLREGLAGTYNEQFF. The CDR3 coding sequence is TGTGCCAGCAGCCAACTTAGAGAGGGGCTAGCGGGGACCTACAATGAGCAGTTCTTC.

The chain carries TRBV4-1 and TRBJ1-3, with D possibly being TRBD1 (6 bases). Germline CDR1 reads MGHRA; CDR2 reads YSYEKL. Between the trimmed V and J ends, which lost 1 base and 3 bases, there was a span of 7 bases. This CDR3 has 14 residues. The chain's CDR3 is CASSQGTVGNTIYF. CDR3 nucleotides: TGCGCCAGCAGCCAAGGGACAGTTGGAAACACCATATATTTT.

J is TRBJ2-2 and V is TRBV7-2; D is undetermined. Germline CDR1 and CDR2: SGHTA and FQGNSA. The CDR3 runs to 16 residues. V dropped 1 base and J dropped 1 base, with 10 bases sitting between them. In nucleotides, the CDR3 is TGTGCCAGCAGCTTAGGGATAGTCGGGAACACCGGGGAGCTGTTTTTT. Translation gives CASSLGIVGNTGELFF.

The genes are TRBV7-2 and TRBJ2-3, with D hard to call. This CDR3 region has 13 residues. Germline CDR1 reads SGHTA; CDR2 reads FQGNSA. V lost 8 bases and J lost 2, with 11 bases in between. CDR3 nucleotide sequence: TGTGCCAGCCTGCAGCCTAACACAGATACGCAGTATTTT. This gives the protein CASLQPNTDTQYF.

The rearrangement uses TRBV7-2 and TRBJ2-7; 14 nucleotides align to TRBD2. Looked up from germline, CDR1 is SGHTA and CDR2 is FQGNSA. The CDR3 is 14 amino acids. V shed 5 bases and J 10 bases; nucleotides not matched to a gene: 7. CDR3 coding DNA: TGTGCCAGCAGCCTGGGGACTAGCGGGGGCTCCCAGTACTTC. Translated: CASSLGTSGGSQYF.

CDR3 in amino acids: CASSPSGTGATGELFF. The CDR3 DNA reads TGCGCCAGCAGCCCGTCCGGGACAGGCGCAACCGGGGAGCTGTTTTTT. The chain carries TRBV5-1 and TRBJ2-2, with 8 nucleotides matching TRBD1. CDR1 is SGHRS and CDR2 is YFSETQ in the germline V gene. The V and J ends lost 4 bases and 5 bases, in that order; junction bases with no gene match: 10. This CDR3 region has 16 residues.

This chain links TRBV2 with TRBJ1-2; D remains unclear. V gave up 0 bases and J gave up 8 bases, with 7 bases separating them. Germline-derived CDR1 and CDR2 are SNHLY and FYNNEI. The CDR3 consists of 12 residues. The DNA of the CDR3 is TGTGCCAGCAGTGAAGCGCTGGCAGGCTACACCTTC. Its translation: CASSEALAGYTF.

The chain uses TRBV13 and TRBJ2-4, with TRBD2 matching over 7 bases. The CDR3 is 13 residues long. Looked up from germline, CDR1 is PRHDT and CDR2 is FYEKMQ (reference sequence). V lost 7 bases to trimming and J lost 3 bases; unmatched junction nucleotides: 3. The chain's CDR3 is CASTQRGKNIQYF. In DNA, the CDR3 is TGTGCCAGCACCCAGCGGGGCAAAAACATTCAGTACTTC.

The chain recombines TRBV7-9 with TRBJ2-4, with D perhaps TRBD1 or TRBD2 (5 bases each). CDR1 and CDR2 (germline): SEHNR, FQNEAQ (reference sequence). The CDR3 loop spans 17 amino acids. Trimming shortened V by 2 bases and J by 2 bases, and 16 bases separated the two germline ends. In nucleotides, the CDR3 is TGTGCCAGCAGCTTAAGAGGTGGGGACCTTACCAAAAACATTCAGTACTTC. Translation gives CASSLRGGDLTKNIQYF.

CDR3 region: CATSRGTGIGQPQHF. In DNA, the CDR3 is TGTGCCACCAGCAGAGGGACAGGGATCGGTCAGCCCCAGCATTTT. This chain connects TRBV15 to TRBJ1-5; TRBD1 agrees at 8 bases. The ends lost 1 base at V and 6 bases at J; junction bases unmatched: 5. Germline values: CDR1 LNHNV, CDR2 YYDKDF (reference sequence). This CDR3 has 15 residues.

The chain recombines TRBV18 with TRBJ2-5, with D maybe TRBD1 (5 bases). This CDR3 is built from 16 residues. The germline V gene encodes CDR1 KGHSH and CDR2 LQKENI. V was trimmed by 6 bases and J by 5 bases, leaving 22 bases between them. The CDR3 sequence: CASSPTWGPEMETQYF. The CDR3 DNA reads as TGTGCCAGCTCGCCAACGTGGGGCCCTGAGATGGAGACCCAGTACTTC.